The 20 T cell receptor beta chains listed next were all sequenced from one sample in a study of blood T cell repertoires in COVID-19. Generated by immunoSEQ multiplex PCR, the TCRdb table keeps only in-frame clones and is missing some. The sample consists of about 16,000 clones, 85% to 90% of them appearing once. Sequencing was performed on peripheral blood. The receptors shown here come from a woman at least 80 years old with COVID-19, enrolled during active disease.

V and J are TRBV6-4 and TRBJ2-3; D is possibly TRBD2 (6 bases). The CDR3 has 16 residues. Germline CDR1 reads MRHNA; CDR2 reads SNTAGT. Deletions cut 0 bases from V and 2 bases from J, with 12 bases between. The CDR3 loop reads CASSDSGGATTDTQYF. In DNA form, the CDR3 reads TGTGCCAGCAGTGACTCAGGAGGGGCCACCACAGATACGCAGTATTTT.

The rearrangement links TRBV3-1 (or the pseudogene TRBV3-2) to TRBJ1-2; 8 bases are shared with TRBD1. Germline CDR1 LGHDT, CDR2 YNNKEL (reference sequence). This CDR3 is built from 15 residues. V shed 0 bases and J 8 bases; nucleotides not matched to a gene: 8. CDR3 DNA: TGTGCCAGCAGCCAAGATACGCAGGGGGCGAGCGGCTACACCTTC. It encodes CASSQDTQGASGYTF.

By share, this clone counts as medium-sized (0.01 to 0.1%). The CDR3 here is CASSLVASPYEQYF. CDR3 nucleotide sequence: TGCGCCAGCAGCTTGGTGGCATCACCCTACGAGCAGTACTTC. The chain links TRBV5-1 to TRBJ2-7; D unclear. The CDR3 covers 14 residues. Trimming shortened V by 0 bases and J by 2 bases, and 9 bases separated the two germline ends. The germline gives CDR1 SGHRS, CDR2 YFSETQ. Looking up the rest from reference TRBV5-1 and TRBJ2-7 gives the full variable domain: KAGVTQTPRYLIKTRGQQVTLSCSPISGHRSVSWYQQTPGQGLQFLFEYFSETQRNKGNFPGRFSGRQFSNSRSEMNVSTLELGDSALYLCASSLVASPYEQYFGPGTRLTVT.

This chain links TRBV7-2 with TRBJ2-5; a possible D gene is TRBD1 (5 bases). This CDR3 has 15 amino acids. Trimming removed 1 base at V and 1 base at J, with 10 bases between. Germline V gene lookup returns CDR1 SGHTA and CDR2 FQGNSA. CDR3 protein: CASSLVTGIQETQYF. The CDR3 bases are TGTGCCAGCAGCTTAGTAACAGGAATCCAAGAGACCCAGTACTTC.

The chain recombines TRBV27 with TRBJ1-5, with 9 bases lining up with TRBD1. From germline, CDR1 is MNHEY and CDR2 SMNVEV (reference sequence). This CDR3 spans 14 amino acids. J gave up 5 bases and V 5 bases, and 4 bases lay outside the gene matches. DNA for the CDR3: TGTGCCAGCAGTCTTGACAGGGGGGATCAGCCCCAGCATTTT. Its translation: CASSLDRGDQPQHF.

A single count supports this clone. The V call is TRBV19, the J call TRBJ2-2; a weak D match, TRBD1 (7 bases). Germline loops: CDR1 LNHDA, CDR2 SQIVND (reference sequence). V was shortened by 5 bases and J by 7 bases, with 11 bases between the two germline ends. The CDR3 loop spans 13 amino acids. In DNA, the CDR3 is TGTGCCAGTAGTGCAGGGGGGATCGGGGAGCTGTTTTTT. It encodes CASSAGGIGELFF.

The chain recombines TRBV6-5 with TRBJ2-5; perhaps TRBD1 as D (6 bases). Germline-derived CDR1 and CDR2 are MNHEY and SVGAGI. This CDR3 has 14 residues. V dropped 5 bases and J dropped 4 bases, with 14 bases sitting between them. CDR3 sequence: CASSTGTKVETQYF. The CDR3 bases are TGTGCCAGCAGTACCGGGACAAAAGTAGAGACCCAGTACTTC.

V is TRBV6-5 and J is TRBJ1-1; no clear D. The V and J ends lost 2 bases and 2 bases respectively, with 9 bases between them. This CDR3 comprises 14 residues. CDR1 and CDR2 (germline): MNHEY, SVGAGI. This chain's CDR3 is CASSYLDTNTEAFF. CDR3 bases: TGTGCCAGCAGTTACCTCGACACCAACACTGAAGCTTTCTTT.

CDR3 sequence (DNA): TGTGCCAGCAGCCAAGATCCCCTAATAGCTATCGGGGAGCTGTTTTTT. Amino acids: CASSQDPLIAIGELFF. This chain uses TRBV4-2 with TRBJ2-2; D not certain. The CDR3 consists of 16 residues. The germline V gene has CDR1 LGHNA and CDR2 YNFKEQ. Trimming took 0 bases from V and 7 from J, leaving 15 bases between them.

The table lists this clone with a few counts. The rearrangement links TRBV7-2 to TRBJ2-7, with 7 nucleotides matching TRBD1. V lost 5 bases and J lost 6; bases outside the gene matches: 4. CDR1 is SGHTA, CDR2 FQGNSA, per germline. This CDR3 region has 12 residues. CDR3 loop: CASSRRQGEQYF. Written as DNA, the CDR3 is TGTGCCAGCAGCCGAAGACAGGGCGAGCAGTACTTC.

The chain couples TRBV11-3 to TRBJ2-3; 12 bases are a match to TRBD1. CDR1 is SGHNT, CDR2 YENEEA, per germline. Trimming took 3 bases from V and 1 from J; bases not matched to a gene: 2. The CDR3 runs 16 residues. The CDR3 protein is CASSLGQGARTDTQYF. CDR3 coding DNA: TGTGCCAGCAGCTTGGGACAGGGGGCGCGCACAGATACGCAGTATTTT.

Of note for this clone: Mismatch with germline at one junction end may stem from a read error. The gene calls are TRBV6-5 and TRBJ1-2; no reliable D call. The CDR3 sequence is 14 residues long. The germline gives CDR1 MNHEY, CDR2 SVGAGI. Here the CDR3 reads CASSYSGFNYGYIF. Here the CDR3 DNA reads TGTGCCAGCAGTTACTCGGGTTTTAACTATGGCTACATCTTC.

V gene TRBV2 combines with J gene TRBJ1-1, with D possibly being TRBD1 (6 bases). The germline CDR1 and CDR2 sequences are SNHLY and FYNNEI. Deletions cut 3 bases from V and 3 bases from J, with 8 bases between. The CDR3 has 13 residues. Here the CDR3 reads CASSEGGHTEAFF. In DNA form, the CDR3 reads TGTGCCAGCAGTGAGGGGGGGCACACTGAAGCTTTCTTT.

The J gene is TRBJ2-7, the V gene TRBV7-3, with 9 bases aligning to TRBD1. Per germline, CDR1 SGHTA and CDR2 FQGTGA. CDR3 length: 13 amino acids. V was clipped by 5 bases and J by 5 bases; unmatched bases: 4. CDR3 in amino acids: CASSLDRGDEQYF. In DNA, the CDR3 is TGTGCCAGCAGCCTCGACAGGGGGGACGAGCAGTACTTC.

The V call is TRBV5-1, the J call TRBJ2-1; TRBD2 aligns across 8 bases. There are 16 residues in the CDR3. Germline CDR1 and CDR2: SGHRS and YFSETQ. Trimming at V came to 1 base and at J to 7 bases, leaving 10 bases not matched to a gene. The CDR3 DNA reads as TGCGCCAGCAGCTTGCGTCCGGGAGGGGCTGGAAATGAGCAGTTCTTC. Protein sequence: CASSLRPGGAGNEQFF.

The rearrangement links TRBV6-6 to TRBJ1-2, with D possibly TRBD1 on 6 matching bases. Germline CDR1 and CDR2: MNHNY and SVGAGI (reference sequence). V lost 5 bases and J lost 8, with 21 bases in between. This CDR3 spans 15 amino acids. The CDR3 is CASSTTDSFLGGYTF. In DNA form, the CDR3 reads TGTGCCAGCAGTACAACGGACAGTTTCTTGGGGGGCTACACCTTC.

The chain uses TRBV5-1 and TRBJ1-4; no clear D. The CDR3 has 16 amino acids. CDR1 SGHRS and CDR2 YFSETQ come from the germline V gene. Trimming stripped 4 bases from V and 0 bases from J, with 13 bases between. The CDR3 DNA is TGCGCCAGCAGCCCGAATGCAGTTGCAACTAATGAAAAACTGTTTTTT. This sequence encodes CASSPNAVATNEKLFF. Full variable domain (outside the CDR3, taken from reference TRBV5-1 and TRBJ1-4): KAGVTQTPRYLIKTRGQQVTLSCSPISGHRSVSWYQQTPGQGLQFLFEYFSETQRNKGNFPGRFSGRQFSNSRSEMNVSTLELGDSALYLCASSPNAVATNEKLFFGSGTQLSVL.

The CDR3 protein is CASSYPRGQNQPQHF. CDR3 nucleotides: TGTGCCAGCAGTTACCCCAGGGGTCAGAATCAGCCCCAGCATTTT. The V and J genes are TRBV6-6 and TRBJ1-5, with a possible D match to TRBD1 (6 bases). CDR3 length: 15 amino acids. CDR1 is MNHNY, CDR2 SVGAGI, per germline (reference sequence). V was trimmed by 2 bases and J by 4 bases, leaving 12 bases between them.

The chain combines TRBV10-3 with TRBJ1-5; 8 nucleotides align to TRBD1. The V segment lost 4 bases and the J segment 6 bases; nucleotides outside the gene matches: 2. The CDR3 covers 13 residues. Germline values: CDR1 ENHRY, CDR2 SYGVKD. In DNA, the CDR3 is TGTGCCATCAGTGGACAGGGGAGTCAGCCCCAGCATTTT. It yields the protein CAISGQGSQPQHF.

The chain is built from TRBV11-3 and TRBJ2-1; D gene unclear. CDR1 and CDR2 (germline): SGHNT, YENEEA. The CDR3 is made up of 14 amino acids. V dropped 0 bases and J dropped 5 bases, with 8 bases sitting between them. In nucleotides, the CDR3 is TGTGCCAGCAGCTTAGACTTGGGCAACAATGAGCAGTTCTTC. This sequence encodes CASSLDLGNNEQFF.